This TCR beta chain was sequenced in a study of blood T cell repertoires in COVID-19. Study at large: The United States, Italy and Spain provided the acute and convalescent COVID-19 samples. PBMCs, B-cell-depleted T cells, or T cells provided the cDNA or gDNA that made up the material.

TCRdb keeps only in-frame clones here, not all; method: immunoSEQ multiplex PCR. This sample has some 380,000 clones; around 90% occur once, and the top ten carry 6% to 7.5%. This clonotype was obtained from a man younger than 30 with active or convalescent COVID-19. The sample comprised peripheral blood.

The chain's CDR3 is CASSQDRSPNTEAFF. The CDR3 DNA is TGTGCCAGCAGCCAAGACAGGAGCCCGAACACTGAAGCTTTCTTT. This rearrangement joins TRBV11-3 to TRBJ1-1; possible D gene TRBD1, 6 bases. V was clipped by 5 bases and J by 1 base, with 14 bases between them. The length of the CDR3 is 15 residues. CDR1 is SGHNT and CDR2 is YENEEA in the germline V gene. Filled out from reference TRBV11-3 and TRBJ1-1, the complete variable domain reads EAGVVQSPRYKIIEKKQPVAFWCNPISGHNTLYWYLQNLGQGPELLIRYENEEAVDDSQLPKDRFSAERLKGVDSTLKIQPAELGDSAVYLCASSQDRSPNTEAFFGQGTRLTVV.